Listed below are T cell receptor beta chains from one sample, sequenced in a study of T cell repertoires in cytomegalovirus infection. TCRdb independently ran MiXCR on the reads; one entry per CDR3 protein. In the table there are 120,000 to 150,000 distinct CDR3 sequences, 5% to 6.5% of which are singletons. Sequences were obtained from PBMCs. The receptors stem from a human donor in good health (CMV status not recorded). Some clones in this sample may be carry-over from other donors' samples. Both conserved end residues are part of each CDR3. The D gene is left open where the match is weak. Size tells how often a clone was seen (once, few, many) or the class of an expanded clone, and some rows leave it out.

TRBV7-2,TRBJ2-3,NA,many,TGTGCCCCCTCCCGCGGGGGCCCGGATACGCAGTATTTT,CAPSRGGPDTQYF
TRBV7-9,TRBJ1-1,NA,NA,TGTGCCAGCAGCTTTTTACAGGGCATGAACACTGAAGCTTTCTTT,CASSFLQGMNTEAFF
TRBV24-1,TRBJ2-3,TRBD2,many,TGTGCCACCAGTGGTGGGACTAGCGGGGGAGGAGATACGCAGTATTTT,CATSGGTSGGGDTQYF
TRBV19,TRBJ2-2,NA,NA,TGTGCCAGTAGTCCCCTCGCTGGGACCGGGGAGCTGTTTTTT,CASSPLAGTGELFF
TRBV4-1,TRBJ2-7,NA,many,TGCGCCAGCAGCCAAGTGGGGCCCAGCCACGAGCAGTACTTC,CASSQVGPSHEQYF
TRBV11-2,TRBJ1-6,TRBD1,many,TGTGCCAGCAGCACAGGACAGGGCCCACGTTCACCCCTCCACTTT,CASSTGQGPRSPLHF
TRBV7-2,TRBJ1-1,NA,many,TGTGCCAGCAGCTTAAAGGCGCCAGCCACTGAAGCTTTCTTT,CASSLKAPATEAFF
TRBV7-9,TRBJ2-3,TRBD1,NA,TGTGCCAGCAGCTTAGAGGCAAGGACAGGGCGGGATACGCAGTATTTT,CASSLEARTGRDTQYF
TRBV2,TRBJ2-7,TRBD1,many,TGTGCCAGCAGTGTCGACAGGGGGACATCCTACGAGCAGTACTTC,CASSVDRGTSYEQYF
TRBV30,TRBJ1-1,NA,many,TGTGCCAGCCCTGGGGAAAGGAACACTGAAGCTTTCTTT,CASPGERNTEAFF
TRBV7-2,TRBJ1-2,NA,many,TGTGCCAGCAGCTTAGGGGGATCCTCATATGGCTACACCTTC,CASSLGGSSYGYTF
TRBV5-5,TRBJ2-5,TRBD1,many,TGTGCCAGCATCCCGAGTAACAGGGGGGAGACCCAGTACTTC,CASIPSNRGETQYF
TRBV25-1,TRBJ2-7,NA,many,TGTGCCAGCAGTGAGTCCCCCGGGACGAGCGAGCAGTACTTC,CASSESPGTSEQYF
TRBV6-1,TRBJ2-7,TRBD2,many,TGTGCCGCCGGGGGAGGGGTAGGGGAGCAGTACTTC,CAAGGGVGEQYF
TRBV7-2,TRBJ2-5,NA,many,TGTGCCAGCAGCCCCCTCCAGGAGACCCAGTACTTC,CASSPLQETQYF
TRBV5-1,TRBJ1-1,TRBD1,NA,TGCGCCAGCAGCTCAGACAGGGGGACCATGAACACTGAAGCTTTCTTT,CASSSDRGTMNTEAFF
TRBV28,TRBJ2-7,NA,many,TGTGCCAGCAGTTTATCGGCAGGGTACGAGCAGTACTTC,CASSLSAGYEQYF
TRBV7-2,TRBJ1-3,TRBD1,many,TGTGCCAGCAGCTTCGGGACAGCCGGAAACACCATATATTTT,CASSFGTAGNTIYF
TRBV18,TRBJ2-5,NA,NA,TGTGCCAGCTCACAAAGGGCGGGAACCCTGACAGAGACCCAGTACTTC,CASSQRAGTLTETQYF
TRBV7-3,TRBJ1-1,NA,many,TGTGCCAGCAGCTTAATGGCAGACACTGAAGCTTTCTTT,CASSLMADTEAFF
TRBV5-1,TRBJ2-7,NA,many,TGCGCCAGCAGCTTCAGCCCTCGGGTGGAGTACGAGCAGTACTTC,CASSFSPRVEYEQYF
TRBV7-9,TRBJ2-4,NA,few,TGTGCCAGCAGTTTCGGGGCGTTGAGGGCCAAAAACATTCAGTACTTC,CASSFGALRAKNIQYF
TRBV6-5,TRBJ1-1,NA,many,TGTGCCAGCAGTTTTCAACCGACACACTGGAACACTGAAGCTTTCTTT,CASSFQPTHWNTEAFF
TRBV7-6,TRBJ1-3,NA,many,TGTGCCAGCAGCTTAGGGACCGGGAACTCTGGAAACACCATATATTTT,CASSLGTGNSGNTIYF
TRBV7-8,TRBJ1-6,NA,many,TGTGCCAGCAACCCCGGGGCAGGGGCTTTGGGTCTCCACTTT,CASNPGAGALGLHF
TRBV10-3,TRBJ1-1,NA,many,TGTGCCATCAGTGTGGTGCAGGGCAGGACTGAAGCTTTCTTT,CAISVVQGRTEAFF
TRBV7-2,TRBJ1-5,NA,many,TGTGCCAGCAGCTTTCCCGATGTGGGATGGAGCAATCAGCCCCAGCATTTT,CASSFPDVGWSNQPQHF
TRBV7-8,TRBJ2-5,NA,many,TGTGCCAGCAGCTACCTAAGAACGGACCAGGTGGAGACCCAGTACTTC,CASSYLRTDQVETQYF